These T cell receptor beta chains were read from a single sample in a study of cytomegalovirus exposure and HLA in healthy donors. The method was immunoSEQ multiplex PCR; TCRdb's version includes in-frame clones alone and lacks a portion of them. The data contain 140,000 or so clones, about nine tenths of them singletons. Sequences were obtained from PBMCs. The receptors stem from a man aged 18-30 years in good health and CMV-seronegative. The CDR3 runs from the conserved cysteine through the conserved F or W. D genes are given only for firm matches. Clone sizes are given selectively: once, few, many, or a class where the clone is expanded.

d_call | clone_size | j_call | v_call | cdr3_nt | cdr3_aa
TRBD2 | NA | TRBJ2-5 | TRBV6-1 | TGTGCCAGCACCGGACTAGCGGGGTCAGAGACCCAGTACTTC | CASTGLAGSETQYF
NA | NA | TRBJ2-5 | TRBV19 | TGTGCCAGTAGTATACAGGCTTTGGTCCAAGAGACCCAGTACTTC | CASSIQALVQETQYF
TRBD1 | NA | TRBJ2-1 | TRBV2 | TGTGCCAGCAGTGCGAGGGGGCCTTACAATGAGCAGTTCTTC | CASSARGPYNEQFF
TRBD1 | NA | TRBJ1-4 | TRBV6-6 | TGTGCCAGCAGGACCGGGACAGTACCACCGGGTGAAAAACTGTTTTTT | CASRTGTVPPGEKLFF
TRBD2 | NA | TRBJ2-5 | TRBV19 | TGTGCCAGTAGTATAGACGGAGCGGGAGGGCAAGAGACCCAGTACTTC | CASSIDGAGGQETQYF
TRBD2 | few | TRBJ2-1 | TRBV6-1 | TGTGCCAGCAGTGCTAGCGGGTTAGGTGAGCAGTTCTTC | CASSASGLGEQFF
TRBD1 | NA | TRBJ1-1 | TRBV7-9 | TGTGCCAGCAGCTTTGGGCGGACAGGCAGGGGGAACACTGAAGCTTTCTTT | CASSFGRTGRGNTEAFF
NA | NA | TRBJ1-6 | TRBV18 | TGTGCCAGCTCAAAACCGCCAGGGTATAATTCACCCCTCCACTTT | CASSKPPGYNSPLHF
NA | NA | TRBJ1-6 | TRBV15 | TGTGCCACCAGCAGAGATGGGGCAGGGGAAGGGTCACCCCTCCACTTT | CATSRDGAGEGSPLHF
NA | NA | TRBJ2-1 | TRBV5-1 | TGCGCCAGCAGCTTGGATCGGGCGGGCGAGCAGTTCTTC | CASSLDRAGEQFF
TRBD1 | NA | TRBJ1-3 | TRBV19 | TGTGCCAGTAGGGACAGGGGAAACTCTGGAAACACCATATATTTT | CASRDRGNSGNTIYF
NA | NA | TRBJ2-1 | TRBV7-3 | TGTGCCAGCAGCTTACTCCCGGGACTCCAAAGATACAATGAGCAGTTCTTC | CASSLLPGLQRYNEQFF
NA | once | TRBJ1-2 | TRBV7-9 | TGTGCCAGCAGCTCCCAGGGTTTTTACACCTTC | CASSSQGFYTF
TRBD1 | NA | TRBJ1-3 | TRBV7-9 | TGTGCCAGCAGCTTGCAGGGGGCCTCGGGTGGAAACACCATATATTTT | CASSLQGASGGNTIYF
TRBD1 | once | TRBJ1-5 | TRBV14 | TGTGCCAGCAGCCAAGATTGTAACGACGATACCCAGAACAGGGGGACTAATCAGCCCCAGCATTTT | CASSQDCNDDTQNRGTNQPQHF
NA | NA | TRBJ2-2 | TRBV27 | TGTGCCAGCGGCCCGTCGGACACCTCCACCGGGGAGCTGTTTTTT | CASGPSDTSTGELFF
TRBD1 | NA | TRBJ1-3 | TRBV6-1 | TGTGCCAGCTGGACAGGGAAACCTGGAAACACCATATATTTT | CASWTGKPGNTIYF
NA | NA | TRBJ1-2 | TRBV4-2 | TGTGCCAGCAGCCAGGAGGCAGCCTCCTATGGCTACACCTTC | CASSQEAASYGYTF
TRBD1 | few | TRBJ1-2 | TRBV28 | TGTGCCAGCAGCCCCCCGACAGGGTGGGACTATGGCTACACCTTC | CASSPPTGWDYGYTF
NA | NA | TRBJ2-7 | TRBV6-5 | TGTGCCAGCAGTTACGAGGCAGGACATTCCTACGAGCAGTACTTC | CASSYEAGHSYEQYF
NA | NA | TRBJ1-1 | TRBV9 | TGTGCCAGCAGCGTAGTGGGAGGGGACACTGAAGCTTTCTTT | CASSVVGGDTEAFF
TRBD2 | NA | TRBJ2-7 | TRBV29-1 | TGCAGCGTTGGAATAGCGGGGAACTACGAGCAGTACTTC | CSVGIAGNYEQYF
TRBD1 | NA | TRBJ1-1 | TRBV7-2 | TGTGCCAGCAGCACAGACAGGGGGAACACTGAAGCTTTCTTT | CASSTDRGNTEAFF
NA | NA | TRBJ1-1 | TRBV18 | TGTGCCAGCTCACCAGGTGCTCGCGCCCTCGGAGGGACTGAAGCTTTCTTT | CASSPGARALGGTEAFF
NA | NA | TRBJ1-4 | TRBV6-6 | TGTGCCAGCAGTTACCCGGGGGAAGGAGGTGAAAAACTGTTTTTT | CASSYPGEGGEKLFF
TRBD1 | NA | TRBJ2-5 | TRBV28 | TGTGCCAGCAGAGTCGGGACAGAAGAGACCCAGTACTTC | CASRVGTEETQYF
TRBD1 | NA | TRBJ1-1 | TRBV6-5 | TGTGCCAGCAGTTATTCGGGACAGGCGAACACTGAAGCTTTCTTT | CASSYSGQANTEAFF